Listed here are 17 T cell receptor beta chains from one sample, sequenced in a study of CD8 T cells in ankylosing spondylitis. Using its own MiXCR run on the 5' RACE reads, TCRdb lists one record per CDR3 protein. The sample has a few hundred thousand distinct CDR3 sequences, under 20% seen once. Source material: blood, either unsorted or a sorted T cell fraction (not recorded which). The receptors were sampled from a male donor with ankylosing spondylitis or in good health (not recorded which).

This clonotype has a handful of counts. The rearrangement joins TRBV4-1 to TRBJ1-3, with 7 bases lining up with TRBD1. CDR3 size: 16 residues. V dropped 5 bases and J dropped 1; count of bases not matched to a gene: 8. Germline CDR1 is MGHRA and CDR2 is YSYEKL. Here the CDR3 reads CASSSQQGPSGNTIYF. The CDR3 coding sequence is TGCGCCAGCAGCAGTCAACAGGGGCCGTCTGGAAACACCATATATTTT.

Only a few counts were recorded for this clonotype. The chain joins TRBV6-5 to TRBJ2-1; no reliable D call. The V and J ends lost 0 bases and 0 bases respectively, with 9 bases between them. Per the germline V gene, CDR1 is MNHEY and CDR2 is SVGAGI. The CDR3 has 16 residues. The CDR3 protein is CASSYSGISSYNEQFF. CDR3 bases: TGTGCCAGCAGTTACTCGGGCATAAGCTCCTACAATGAGCAGTTCTTC.

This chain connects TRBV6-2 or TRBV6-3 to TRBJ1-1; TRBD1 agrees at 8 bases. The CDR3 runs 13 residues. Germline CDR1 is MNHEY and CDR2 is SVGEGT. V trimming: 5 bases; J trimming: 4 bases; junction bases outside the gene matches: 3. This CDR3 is CASSPGQATEAFF. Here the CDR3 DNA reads TGTGCCAGCAGTCCGGGACAGGCCACTGAAGCTTTCTTT.

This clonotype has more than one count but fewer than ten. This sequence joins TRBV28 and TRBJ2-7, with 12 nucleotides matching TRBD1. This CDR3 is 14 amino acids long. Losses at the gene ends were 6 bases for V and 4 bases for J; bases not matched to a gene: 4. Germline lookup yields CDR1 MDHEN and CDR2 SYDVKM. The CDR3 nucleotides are TGTGCCAGCAGCCGGGACAGGGGGCGGTACGAGCAGTACTTC. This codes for CASSRDRGRYEQYF.

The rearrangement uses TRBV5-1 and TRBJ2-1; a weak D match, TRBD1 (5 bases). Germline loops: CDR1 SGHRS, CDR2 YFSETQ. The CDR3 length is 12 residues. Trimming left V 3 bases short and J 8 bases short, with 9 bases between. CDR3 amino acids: CASSSEGDEQFF. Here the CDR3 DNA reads TGCGCCAGCAGCTCGGAAGGGGATGAGCAGTTCTTC.

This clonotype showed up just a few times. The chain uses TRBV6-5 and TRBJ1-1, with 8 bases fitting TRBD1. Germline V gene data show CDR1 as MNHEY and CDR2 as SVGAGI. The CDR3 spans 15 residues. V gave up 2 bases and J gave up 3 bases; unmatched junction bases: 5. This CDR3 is CASSYPGQVDTEAFF. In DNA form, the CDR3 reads TGTGCCAGCAGTTACCCGGGACAGGTTGACACTGAAGCTTTCTTT.

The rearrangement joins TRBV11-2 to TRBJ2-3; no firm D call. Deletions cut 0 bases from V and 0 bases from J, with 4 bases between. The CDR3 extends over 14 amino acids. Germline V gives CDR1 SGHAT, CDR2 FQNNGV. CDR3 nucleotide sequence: TGTGCCAGCAGCTTAGACGGGAGCACAGATACGCAGTATTTT. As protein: CASSLDGSTDTQYF.

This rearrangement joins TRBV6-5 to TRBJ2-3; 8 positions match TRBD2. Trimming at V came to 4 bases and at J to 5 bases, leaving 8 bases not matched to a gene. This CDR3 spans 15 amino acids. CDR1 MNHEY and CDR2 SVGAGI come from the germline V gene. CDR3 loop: CASSSTGGVGDTQYF. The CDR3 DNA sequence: TGTGCCAGCAGTTCCACGGGAGGGGTTGGAGATACGCAGTATTTT.

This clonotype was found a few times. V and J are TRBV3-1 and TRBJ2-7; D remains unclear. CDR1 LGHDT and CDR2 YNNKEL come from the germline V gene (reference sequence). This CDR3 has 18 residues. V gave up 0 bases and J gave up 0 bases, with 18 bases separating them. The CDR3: CASSQEQALGLRSYEQYF. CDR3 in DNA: TGTGCCAGCAGCCAAGAACAAGCACTGGGTTTACGCTCCTACGAGCAGTACTTC.

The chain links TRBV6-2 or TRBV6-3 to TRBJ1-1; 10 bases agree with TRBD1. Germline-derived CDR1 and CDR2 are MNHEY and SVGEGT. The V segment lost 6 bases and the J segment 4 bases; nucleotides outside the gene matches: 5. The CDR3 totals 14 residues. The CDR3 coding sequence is TGTGCCAGCAGCCGGGACAGGGGTTTCACTGAAGCTTTCTTT. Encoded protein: CASSRDRGFTEAFF.

The CDR3 DNA follows: TGTGCCAGCAGCCGTCCCGGGCGCGAGCGGCCAGTTACGCAGTATTTT. This translates into CASSRPGRERPVTQYF. The J gene is TRBJ2-3, the V gene TRBV7-2; maybe TRBD2 (5 bases). The CDR3 covers 16 residues. Trimming cost V 5 bases and J 8 bases, with 23 bases left between them. The germline V gene encodes CDR1 SGHTA and CDR2 FQGNSA. The whole variable domain, remainder taken from reference TRBV7-2 and TRBJ2-3, is GAGVSQSPSNKVTEKGKDVELRCDPISGHTALYWYRQSLGQGLEFLIYFQGNSAPDKSGLPSDRFSAERTGGSVSTLTIQRTQQEDSAVYLCASSRPGRERPVTQYFGPGTRLTVL.

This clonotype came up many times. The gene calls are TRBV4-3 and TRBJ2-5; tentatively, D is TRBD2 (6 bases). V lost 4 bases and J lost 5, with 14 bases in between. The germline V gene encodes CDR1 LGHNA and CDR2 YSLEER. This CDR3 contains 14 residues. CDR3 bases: TGCGCCAGCAGCCGTCGACTAGGAGCCGAGACCCAGTACTTC. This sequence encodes CASSRRLGAETQYF.

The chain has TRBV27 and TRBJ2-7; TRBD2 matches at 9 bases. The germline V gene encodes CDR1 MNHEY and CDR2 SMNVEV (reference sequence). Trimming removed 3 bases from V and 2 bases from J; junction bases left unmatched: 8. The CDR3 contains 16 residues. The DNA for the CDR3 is TGTGCCAGCAGTTTTATTCCTAGCGGGAACCCCTACGAGCAGTACTTC. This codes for CASSFIPSGNPYEQYF.

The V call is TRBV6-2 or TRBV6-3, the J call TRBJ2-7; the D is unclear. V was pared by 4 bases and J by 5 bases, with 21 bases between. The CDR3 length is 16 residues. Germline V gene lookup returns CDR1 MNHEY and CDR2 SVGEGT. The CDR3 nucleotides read TGTGCCAGCAGTTCCCTAGAAACCAAGGTTCGGGACGAGCAGTACTTC. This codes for CASSSLETKVRDEQYF.

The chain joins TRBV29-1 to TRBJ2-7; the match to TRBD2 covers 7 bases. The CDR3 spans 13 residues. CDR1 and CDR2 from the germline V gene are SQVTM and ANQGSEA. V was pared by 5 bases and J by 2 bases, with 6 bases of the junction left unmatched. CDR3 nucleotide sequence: TGCAGCGTTAATCCTAGCGGCACCTACGAGCAGTACTTC. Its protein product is CSVNPSGTYEQYF.

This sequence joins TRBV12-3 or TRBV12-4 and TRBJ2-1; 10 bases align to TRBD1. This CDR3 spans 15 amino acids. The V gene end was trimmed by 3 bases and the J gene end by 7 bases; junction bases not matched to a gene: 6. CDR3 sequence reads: CASSFRQGARNEQFF. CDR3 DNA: TGTGCCAGCAGTTTCCGACAGGGGGCACGTAATGAGCAGTTCTTC.

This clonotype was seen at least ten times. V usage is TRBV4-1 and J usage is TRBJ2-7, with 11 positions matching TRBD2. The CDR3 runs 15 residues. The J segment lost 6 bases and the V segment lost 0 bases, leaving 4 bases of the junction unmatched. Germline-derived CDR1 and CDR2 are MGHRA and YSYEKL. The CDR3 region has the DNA TGCGCCAGCAGCCAAGACCTAGCGGGAGGTGCCGAGCAGTACTTC. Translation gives CASSQDLAGGAEQYF.